The following is a TCR beta chain sequence with its context. This clone was detected once. The target of this receptor is not known. There are no base qualities to consult, and no much larger clone falls within one base. Samples from volunteer blood donors who had recovered from COVID-19 were contributed by a second Seattle source. Collaborating institutions collected whole blood in K2EDTA tubes following their own protocols. For TCRbeta analysis, collaborator samples were shipped as frozen whole blood, as isolated PBMCs, or as DNA extracted from either sample type. These data originate in a study of blood T cell repertoires in COVID-19 (dated by TCRdb to about 2020). About the investigation overall: Collaborator samples came from the United States, Italy and Spain and covered acute and convalescent phases of COVID-19. The material from the prospective study consisted of cDNA or gDNA derived from T cells, B-cell-depleted T cells, or PBMCs. The dataset comprised deeply sampled blood TCRbeta repertoires from subjects exposed to, actively infected with, or recovered from COVID-19. The repertoires were released in a freely available public database intended as a resource for research on the immune response to SARS-CoV-2. The samples were drawn from two sources: the first 160 participants of the ongoing ImmuneRACE study, and over 950 subjects contributed by 6 global collaborators. The sample metadata nearly always contained a de-identified subject ID, COVID-19 status, age in years and sex. Where available, HLA class I and class II types were obtained from metadata supplied by the sample provider rather than from assay-based typing. The research as a whole found: How much clinical and demographic metadata was included differed by source and by participant, and the metadata was provided uncurated.

The immunoSEQ Assay, a bias-controlled multiplex PCR, was used to amplify TCRbeta CDR3 regions from genomic DNA. On the study's bioinformatics: The number of nucleated cells in each sample was estimated by amplification of reference gene primers within the assay. To quantify the absolute abundance of each unique TCRbeta CDR3 rearrangement, sequence reads were collapsed and filtered. For each sample, productive Simpson clonality was calculated by taking the square root of Simpson's diversity index across productive rearrangements. TCRdb holds this immuneACCESS table with in-frame rearrangements only. Some clones are missing; in checked studies, unresolved V genes explain under half, and the rest has no known cause. The DNA gave D and trimming, while V, J and clone size come from that table. The sample includes 200,000 to 300,000 clones, with 86% observed a single time. 1.6% of the sample is taken by the ten largest.

Sequencing was done on a sample of peripheral blood. The receptor comes from a woman between 55 and 75 years old who had recovered from COVID-19.

CDR3 sequence: CASSSYLGGETQYF. The base sequence is TGTGCCAGCAGCTCATACCTCGGGGGGGAGACCCAGTACTTC. In this chain, TRBV7-2 is recombined with TRBJ2-5, and 7 junctional nucleotides match TRBD2. From its cysteine to its phenylalanine, the CDR3 spans 14 amino acids. Left in the record is the CDR3 DNA by itself, 42 bases read in frame from the first base. From the germline V gene, CDR1 is SGHTA and CDR2 is FQGNSA. Germline trimming amounts to 4 bases on V and 5 bases on J, with 7 as the count of junction bases outside the gene matches.